The 13 T cell receptor beta chains presented below share a single source sample, sequenced in a study of blood T cell repertoires in COVID-19. Data came from immunoSEQ multiplex PCR; TCRdb stores just in-frame clones and leaves some out. The repertoire has over 200,000 clones, 80% to 90% of them found once; the top ten carry roughly 9%. The sequencing sample was made of PBMCs or T cells enriched from blood (not recorded which). These receptors all come from a man aged 40-55 years who had recovered from COVID-19.

This clone was detected only a few times. V gene TRBV18 combines with J gene TRBJ2-6; D might be TRBD2 (5 bases). This CDR3 region has 15 residues. Germline lookup yields CDR1 KGHSH and CDR2 LQKENI. V was cut by 5 bases and J by 2 bases, with 10 bases left in between. The CDR3 region has the DNA TGTGCCAGCTCAGAGCTAGCCCCTGGGGCCAACGTCCTGACTTTC. Protein product: CASSELAPGANVLTF.

V and J are TRBV27 and TRBJ1-2, with a possible D match to TRBD1 (5 bases). CDR1 and CDR2 from the germline V gene are MNHEY and SMNVEV (reference sequence). The CDR3 length is 13 residues. The germline V and J ends were trimmed by 8 bases and 6 bases, with 16 bases remaining between them. The CDR3 here is CASGRQLEDGYTF. Written as DNA, the CDR3 is TGTGCCAGCGGCAGACAGTTGGAAGATGGCTACACCTTC.

V gene TRBV13 combines with J gene TRBJ1-2, with 7 bases identical to TRBD1. This CDR3 has 16 amino acids. Trimming took 0 bases from V and 2 from J; bases not matched to a gene: 6. Germline loops: CDR1 PRHDT, CDR2 FYEKMQ (reference sequence). CDR3 DNA sequence: TGTGCCAGCAGCTTAGGGACAGGGCTATCCAACTATGGCTACACCTTC. Amino acids: CASSLGTGLSNYGYTF. Full variable domain (remainder filled in from reference TRBV13 and TRBJ1-2): AAGVIQSPRHLIKEKRETATLKCYPIPRHDTVYWYQQGPGQDPQFLISFYEKMQSDKGSIPDRFSAQQFSDYHSELNMSSLELGDSALYFCASSLGTGLSNYGYTFGSGTRLTVV.

This sequence joins TRBV5-1 and TRBJ2-1, with D perhaps TRBD1 (6 bases). In germline, CDR1 is SGHRS, CDR2 YFSETQ. The germline V and J ends were trimmed by 3 bases and 5 bases, with 27 bases remaining between them. The CDR3 loop spans 19 amino acids. The CDR3 DNA follows: TGCGCCAGCAGCTCAACGACAGGAGTGGCTACAAGGTCGAACAATGAGCAGTTCTTC. Translating it yields CASSSTTGVATRSNNEQFF.

This clone was seen only a few times. CDR3 DNA sequence: TGTGCCAGCAGTTTCCTAGCGGGAGGGACCTACGAGCAGTACTTC. This encodes CASSFLAGGTYEQYF. The gene calls are TRBV27 and TRBJ2-7, with TRBD2 identical over 12 bases. The V gene's germline CDR1 is MNHEY and CDR2 SMNVEV (reference sequence). The V segment lost 3 bases and the J segment 2 bases; nucleotides outside the gene matches: 2. The CDR3 length is 15 residues.

Here the CDR3 reads CASSTTGGGQPQHF. The CDR3 nucleotides are TGCGCCAGCAGCACGACAGGCGGGGGTCAGCCCCAGCATTTT. The chain carries TRBV5-1 and TRBJ1-5, with D possibly being TRBD1 (6 bases). Trimming left V 4 bases short and J 6 bases short, with 14 bases between. Germline V gene data show CDR1 as SGHRS and CDR2 as YFSETQ. The CDR3 runs 14 residues.

The rearrangement uses TRBV28 and TRBJ1-2; D is perhaps TRBD1 (5 bases). Trimming stripped 5 bases from V and 5 bases from J, with 21 bases between. Germline V gives CDR1 MDHEN, CDR2 SYDVKM. The CDR3 has 16 residues. The CDR3, as DNA: TGTGCCAGCAGTGGCGGGGGGACCTCCTCCTCATATGGCTACACCTTC. Translation: CASSGGGTSSSYGYTF.

The V and J genes are TRBV7-3 and TRBJ2-1, with a tentative D call TRBD1 (6 bases). The V end was cut by 5 bases, the J end by 1 base, with 12 bases between. CDR1 and CDR2 from the germline V gene are SGHTA and FQGTGA. The length of the CDR3 is 15 residues. As DNA, the CDR3 is TGTGCCAGCAGCGCTAACAGGGCGTCCTACAATGAGCAGTTCTTC. This translates into CASSANRASYNEQFF.

The chain combines TRBV2 with TRBJ2-7; D gene ambiguous. The CDR3 runs to 15 residues. V was trimmed by 3 bases and J by 2 bases, leaving 14 bases between them. Germline V gene data show CDR1 as SNHLY and CDR2 as FYNNEI. The CDR3 is CASSDRTTLPYEQYF. CDR3 sequence (DNA): TGTGCCAGCAGTGACCGCACCACGCTACCCTACGAGCAGTACTTC.

This clone has just a few counts. J is TRBJ1-1 and V is TRBV5-1, with TRBD1 matching over 9 bases. V gave up 2 bases and J gave up 3 bases; unmatched junction bases: 5. The CDR3 contains 15 residues. The V gene's germline CDR1 is SGHRS and CDR2 YFSETQ. The CDR3 DNA follows: TGCGCCAGCAGCTTAGGGGGACAGGGACACACTGAAGCTTTCTTT. This codes for CASSLGGQGHTEAFF.

V gene TRBV29-1 combines with J gene TRBJ1-3; unclear D gene. The CDR3 consists of 14 residues. Germline V gene sequence: CDR1 SQVTM, CDR2 ANQGSEA. V gave up 4 bases and J gave up 0 bases, with 10 bases separating them. DNA for the CDR3: TGCAGCGTTGGCGCGGAAAACTCTGGAAACACCATATATTTT. This sequence encodes CSVGAENSGNTIYF.

The rearrangement links TRBV5-1 to TRBJ1-4; 9 bases fit TRBD1. This CDR3 has 16 amino acids. The germline V gene encodes CDR1 SGHRS and CDR2 YFSETQ. Unmatched junction bases numbered 8, after V lost 4 bases and J lost 4 bases. As DNA, the CDR3 is TGCGCCAGCAGCCTTGGACAGGGGTTAGTTAATGAAAAACTGTTTTTT. Its translation: CASSLGQGLVNEKLFF.

J is TRBJ1-6 and V is TRBV7-9; possibly TRBD1 for D (6 bases). Deletions cut 3 bases from V and 7 bases from J, with 10 bases between. There are 14 residues in the CDR3. Germline loops: CDR1 SEHNR, CDR2 FQNEAQ (reference sequence). CDR3 sequence (DNA): TGTGCCAGCAGCTTCGTGCAGGGGAATTCACCCCTCCACTTT. The encoded protein is CASSFVQGNSPLHF. The whole variable domain, remainder taken from reference TRBV7-9 and TRBJ1-6, is DTGVSQNPRHKITKRGQNVTFRCDPISEHNRLYWYRQTLGQGPEFLTYFQNEAQLEKSRLLSDRFSAERPKGSFSTLEIQRTEQGDSAMYLCASSFVQGNSPLHFGNGTRLTVT.